A single TCR beta chain is shown here with its context. These data originate in a study of blood T cell repertoires in COVID-19. As for the study in general: T cells, B-cell-depleted T cells, or PBMCs supplied cDNA or gDNA.

The repertoire was sequenced with immunoSEQ multiplex PCR; TCRdb's copy has only in-frame clones and lacks some. The data hold roughly 230,000 clones, with around 82% observed a single time. The ends lost 0 bases at V and 0 bases at J; junction bases unmatched: 4. CDR3 length: 18 residues. Germline CDR1 and CDR2: LGHDT and YNNKEL (reference sequence). This clonotype was obtained from a man aged 50 or older with active or convalescent COVID-19. This chain connects TRBV3-1 (or the pseudogene TRBV3-2) to TRBJ2-6, with 8 bases aligning to TRBD1. Material for sequencing was peripheral blood. CDR3 in DNA: TGTGCCAGCAGCCAAGACAGGGGGCTAGGCTCTGGGGCCAACGTCCTGACTTTC. This encodes CASSQDRGLGSGANVLTF.